The T cell receptor (beta chain) described here comes from a study of T cell responses to AZD1222 COVID-19 vaccine. Across the whole study: Pooled samples include second doses given at about 4 or 12 weeks. Points from the study as a whole: Spike-wide vaccine-associated CD4 TCRs dominated at 160-218 and 743-854. Of the AZD1222 recipients, only 5 to 7 were seropositive at baseline.

Repertoires were generated with immunoSEQ multiplex PCR, while TCRdb's copy carries only in-frame clones and drops some. The sample shows around 200,000 clones, about 86% of them seen only once. Comments on this clone: Its antigen remains unknown.

Sequencing was performed on peripheral blood, taken on day 0 of AZD1222 vaccination. The TCR comes from an adult in good health.

CDR3 sequence: CASSLVLSGSSYEQYF. In DNA, the CDR3 is TGTGCCAGCAGCTTAGTTCTTAGCGGGAGCTCCTACGAGCAGTACTTC. This chain links TRBV11-2 with TRBJ2-7; 9 nucleotides align to TRBD2. The CDR3 loop spans 16 amino acids. The germline gives CDR1 SGHAT, CDR2 FQNNGV. Losses at the gene ends were 1 base for V and 0 bases for J; bases not matched to a gene: 4.